Following are 20 T cell receptor beta chains from one sample sequenced in a study of vaccination and CD4 T cells after COVID-19. Treatment of the sample: approximately 9-day PBMC culture with coronavirus spike peptide pools or control peptides (ViraFEST assay). The Oncomine TCR Beta short-read assay sequenced DNA from cultured CD4+ T cells. TCRdb called the PCR reads again in MiXCR, with one record for every CDR3 protein. The table has roughly 4,700 distinct CDR3 sequences, 75% to 85% seen once; the top ten hold roughly half. Their antigens remain unidentified. The sequencing sample was made of CD4+ T cells from blood, cultured in vitro. These receptors all come from a human donor who had recovered from COVID-19.

V is TRBV20-1 and J is TRBJ1-6; a possible D gene is TRBD1 (5 bases). From germline, CDR1 is DFQATT and CDR2 SNEGSKA (reference sequence). V was trimmed by 5 bases and J by 6 bases, leaving 11 bases between them. This CDR3 is 13 amino acids long. CDR3 region: CSAQGSANSPLHF. The CDR3 coding sequence is TGCAGTGCTCAGGGATCTGCTAATTCACCCCTCCACTTT.

The CDR3 region is CSARDFVLQETQYF. Written as DNA, the CDR3 is TGCAGTGCTAGAGACTTTGTTCTCCAAGAGACCCAGTACTTC. The V and J genes are TRBV20-1 and TRBJ2-5; D gene uncertain. CDR3 length: 14 residues. The germline V gene encodes CDR1 DFQATT and CDR2 SNEGSKA (reference sequence). Trimming removed 0 bases from V and 1 base from J, with 9 bases in between.

The chain uses TRBV2 and TRBJ1-5; no firm D call. The CDR3 totals 13 residues. Germline CDR1 and CDR2: SNHLY and FYNNEI. V dropped 4 bases and J dropped 2 bases, with 6 bases sitting between them. The CDR3 DNA is TGTGCCAGCAGTGGGGGAGGCAATCAGCCCCAGCATTTT. It translates to CASSGGGNQPQHF.

In this sample, this clonotype turned up once. CDR3 loop: CASSELAGRSGANVLTF. The CDR3 DNA sequence: TGTGCCAGCAGTGAACTAGCGGGGCGCTCTGGGGCCAACGTCCTGACTTTC. The chain carries TRBV6-1 and TRBJ2-6, with 9 bases lining up with TRBD2. The germline CDR1 and CDR2 sequences are MNHNS and SASEGT. This CDR3 has 17 residues. V lost 2 bases and J lost 0; bases outside the gene matches: 2.

This chain connects TRBV7-6 to TRBJ2-5, with TRBD2 matching 15 bases. Trimming cost V 5 bases and J 5 bases; bases outside gene matches: 9. The CDR3 extends over 17 amino acids. CDR1 is SGHVS, CDR2 FNYEAQ, per germline. The CDR3 DNA reads TGTGCCAGCAGCAGGGGACTAGCGGGGGGAATAAGGGAGACCCAGTACTTC. Encoded protein: CASSRGLAGGIRETQYF.

This chain links TRBV6-2 or TRBV6-3 with TRBJ1-2; D is unclear. Germline loops: CDR1 MNHEY, CDR2 SVGEGT. The CDR3 is 15 residues long. V shed 2 bases and J shed 6 bases, with 16 bases lying between them. In DNA, the CDR3 is TGTGCCAGCAGTTACGGTGGCACTTTGGTGGATGGCTACACCTTC. Translating it yields CASSYGGTLVDGYTF.

This chain links TRBV20-1 with TRBJ2-3; 11 bases align to TRBD2. The CDR3 runs to 14 residues. V was pared by 5 bases and J by 5 bases, with 6 bases of the junction left unmatched. The germline CDR1 and CDR2 sequences are DFQATT and SNEGSKA (reference sequence). CDR3 coding DNA: TGCAGTGCTCCACTAGCGGGGGCGGGAGATACGCAGTATTTT. Its translation: CSAPLAGAGDTQYF.

The chain has TRBV15 and TRBJ2-7; D is perhaps TRBD1 (5 bases). CDR1 and CDR2 from the germline V gene are LNHNV and YYDKDF (reference sequence). This CDR3 region has 14 residues. The ends were cut back, 0 bases at V and 2 bases at J, with 8 bases in the middle. CDR3 in amino acids: CATSRDQGPYEQYF. Here the CDR3 DNA reads TGTGCCACCAGCAGAGATCAGGGTCCCTACGAGCAGTACTTC.

This clonotype was seen only once. The V and J genes are TRBV6-5 and TRBJ1-5; the match to TRBD1 covers 7 bases. The CDR3 has 14 residues. CDR1 is MNHEY and CDR2 is SVGAGI in the germline V gene. V shed 4 bases, J shed 3 bases, and the junction held 3 bases outside the gene matches. The CDR3 protein is CASSSTGPNQPQHF. The CDR3 DNA is TGTGCCAGCAGTTCGACAGGGCCCAATCAGCCCCAGCATTTT.

The chain couples TRBV5-1 to TRBJ2-2; D unresolved. V lost 7 bases and J lost 0, with 10 bases in between. The germline gives CDR1 SGHRS, CDR2 YFSETQ. The CDR3 has 14 amino acids. This CDR3 reads CASAETTNTGELFF. CDR3 sequence (DNA): TGCGCCAGCGCCGAAACAACGAACACCGGGGAGCTGTTTTTT. Using reference TRBV5-1 and TRBJ2-2 for the parts outside the CDR3, the full variable domain is KAGVTQTPRYLIKTRGQQVTLSCSPISGHRSVSWYQQTPGQGLQFLFEYFSETQRNKGNFPGRFSGRQFSNSRSEMNVSTLELGDSALYLCASAETTNTGELFFGEGSRLTVL.

The gene calls are TRBV15 and TRBJ2-5, with 8 nucleotides matching TRBD2. J gave up 5 bases and V 8 bases, and 10 bases lay outside the gene matches. The CDR3 is 14 amino acids. Looked up from germline, CDR1 is LNHNV and CDR2 is YYDKDF (reference sequence). CDR3 sequence: CATRMQRGLETQYF. DNA of the CDR3: TGTGCCACCCGTATGCAGCGGGGGCTCGAGACCCAGTACTTC.

This clonotype was recorded only once. This sequence joins TRBV20-1 and TRBJ2-3; 11 bases are a match to TRBD1. This CDR3 is built from 15 residues. The trim removed 5 bases at V and 4 bases at J, leaving 8 bases unmatched. The germline CDR1 and CDR2 sequences are DFQATT and SNEGSKA (reference sequence). The CDR3 reads CSADQGQGVADTQYF. The CDR3 region has the DNA TGCAGTGCTGACCAGGGACAGGGGGTAGCAGATACGCAGTATTTT.

With regard to this clonotype: This CDR3 is missing its conserved last phenylalanine or tryptophan, likely due to a read error. The gene calls are TRBV20-1 and TRBJ1-1; maybe TRBD1 (6 bases). Germline values: CDR1 DFQATT, CDR2 SNEGSKA (reference sequence). The CDR3 spans 15 residues. Deletions cut 2 bases from V and 2 bases from J, with 15 bases between. The CDR3 nucleotides read TGCAGTGCTAGAATACCGGGACAAAGAAACACTGAAGCTTTCTCT. Its translation: CSARIPGQRNTEAFS.

This clonotype was observed a handful of times. The V gene is TRBV20-1, the J gene TRBJ1-5, with no clear D. V lost 0 bases to trimming and J lost 4 bases, with 19 bases between them. The CDR3 length is 17 residues. Germline loops: CDR1 DFQATT, CDR2 SNEGSKA (reference sequence). The CDR3 DNA reads as TGCAGTGCTAGAGATGGTGGGTACTCACCACTTAATCAGCCCCAGCATTTT. This gives the protein CSARDGGYSPLNQPQHF.

The chain links TRBV20-1 to TRBJ1-5, with D possibly TRBD1 on 5 matching bases. The V end was cut by 0 bases, the J end by 3 bases, with 18 bases between. In germline, CDR1 is DFQATT, CDR2 SNEGSKA (reference sequence). The CDR3 spans 17 residues. Here the CDR3 DNA reads TGCAGTGCTAGAGATTCGGGGCGGTCGGGTACCAATCAGCCCCAGCATTTT. The encoded protein is CSARDSGRSGTNQPQHF.

The chain employs TRBV27 and TRBJ1-3; 8 positions match TRBD1. This CDR3 has 14 residues. V trimming: 6 bases; J trimming: 4 bases; junction bases outside the gene matches: 5. CDR1 MNHEY and CDR2 SMNVEV come from the germline V gene (reference sequence). The CDR3 DNA is TGTGCCAGCAGCCTGACAGGGGCCGGAAACACCATATATTTT. This codes for CASSLTGAGNTIYF.

The V call is TRBV2, the J call TRBJ2-7, with 8 bases fitting TRBD2. V dropped 10 bases and J dropped 3; count of bases not matched to a gene: 5. Germline values: CDR1 SNHLY, CDR2 FYNNEI. This CDR3 has 12 amino acids. The CDR3: CATGLEIYEQYF. The CDR3, as DNA: TGTGCCACGGGACTAGAAATCTACGAGCAGTACTTC.

V and J are TRBV15 and TRBJ1-3, with 7 bases matching TRBD1. V shed 1 base, J shed 2 bases, and the junction held 5 bases outside the gene matches. CDR3 length: 16 residues. Germline V CDR1 and CDR2: LNHNV, YYDKDF (reference sequence). CDR3 in DNA: TGTGCCACCAGCAGAGGAACAGGGGAAGCTGGAAACACCATATATTTT. Its protein is CATSRGTGEAGNTIYF.

In this sample, this clonotype turned up a few times. For the CDR3, the DNA is TGTGCCAGCAGTTACGGGGGTTACTATGGCTACACCTTC. This translates into CASSYGGYYGYTF. The chain employs TRBV6-2 or TRBV6-3 and TRBJ1-2, with D possibly being TRBD1 (5 bases). V lost 2 bases and J 3 bases, leaving 7 bases between the germline ends. Germline-derived CDR1 and CDR2 are MNHEY and SVGEGT. The CDR3 is made up of 13 amino acids.

This clonotype has only one observation. This rearrangement joins TRBV7-9 to TRBJ2-7; 7 bases align to TRBD1. This CDR3 is built from 14 residues. J gave up 4 bases and V 3 bases, and 6 bases lay outside the gene matches. Germline CDR1 is SEHNR and CDR2 is FQNEAQ (reference sequence). CDR3 coding DNA: TGTGCCAGCAGCTTCCGGGACAGTCGGTACGAGCAGTACTTC. It translates to CASSFRDSRYEQYF.